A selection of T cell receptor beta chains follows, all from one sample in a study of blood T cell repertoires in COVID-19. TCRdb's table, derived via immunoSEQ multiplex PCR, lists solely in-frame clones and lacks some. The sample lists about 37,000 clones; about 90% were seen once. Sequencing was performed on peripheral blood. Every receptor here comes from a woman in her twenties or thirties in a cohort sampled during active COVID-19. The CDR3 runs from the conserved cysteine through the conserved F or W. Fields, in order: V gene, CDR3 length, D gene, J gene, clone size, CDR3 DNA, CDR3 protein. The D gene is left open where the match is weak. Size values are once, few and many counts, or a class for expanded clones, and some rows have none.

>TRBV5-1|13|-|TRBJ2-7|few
TGCGCCAGCACCCCCCCGGGCTCCTACGAGCAGTACTTC
CASTPPGSYEQYF
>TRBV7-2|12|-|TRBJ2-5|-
TGTGCCAGCAGCTCGGGGAGGGAGACCCAGTACTTC
CASSSGRETQYF
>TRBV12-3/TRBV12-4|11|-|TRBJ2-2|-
TGTGCCAGCGGCGGGCCTGGGGAGCTGTTTTTT
CASGGPGELFF
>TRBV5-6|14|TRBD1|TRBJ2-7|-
TGTGCCAGCAGCTTACAGGGGGGCCCCTACGAGCAGTACTTC
CASSLQGGPYEQYF
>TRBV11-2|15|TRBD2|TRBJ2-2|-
TGTGCCAGCAGCTCCCTAGCGGGAGAAACCGGGGAGCTGTTTTTT
CASSSLAGETGELFF
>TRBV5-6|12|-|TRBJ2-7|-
TGTGCCAGCAGCCAATCCTCAGCGGAGCAGTACTTC
CASSQSSAEQYF
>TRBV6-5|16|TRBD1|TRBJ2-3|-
TGTGCCAGCAGTTTATCCGGGACAGGGCCCACAGATACGCAGTATTTT
CASSLSGTGPTDTQYF
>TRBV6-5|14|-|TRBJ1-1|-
TGTGCCAGCAGTTACACAGGGTTGAACACTGAAGCTTTCTTT
CASSYTGLNTEAFF
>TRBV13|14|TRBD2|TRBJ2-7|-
TGTGCCAGCACGCCGGGACTAGCCCTATCCGAGCAGTACTTC
CASTPGLALSEQYF
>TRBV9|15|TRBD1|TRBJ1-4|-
TGTGCCAGCAGCGTACAAGGGACAGGAGGTGAAAAACTGTTTTTT
CASSVQGTGGEKLFF
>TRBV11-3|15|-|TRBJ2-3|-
TGTGCCAGCAGCCCGGAGGGCCAGAGCACAGATACGCAGTATTTT
CASSPEGQSTDTQYF
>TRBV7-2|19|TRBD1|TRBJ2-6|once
TGTGCCAGCAGCTTAGCCTACAGGGGGCGGGTCTCTGGGGCCAACGTCCTGACTTTC
CASSLAYRGRVSGANVLTF
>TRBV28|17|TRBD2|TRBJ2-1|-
TGTGCCAGCAGTTTATTGCTAGCGGGAGAGGCCTACAATGAGCAGTTCTTC
CASSLLLAGEAYNEQFF
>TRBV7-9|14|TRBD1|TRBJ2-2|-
TGTGCCAGCAGGAGGGGCAGGGGGACCGGGGAGCTGTTTTTT
CASRRGRGTGELFF
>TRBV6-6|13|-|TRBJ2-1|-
TGTGCCAGCAGGGGGGGACAGAACAATGAGCAGTTCTTC
CASRGGQNNEQFF
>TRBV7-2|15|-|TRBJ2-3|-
TGTGCCAGCAGCCCAGTGCCGTTATACACAGATACGCAGTATTTT
CASSPVPLYTDTQYF
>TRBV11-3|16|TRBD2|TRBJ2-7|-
TGTGCCAGCAGCCCCCTCCTACTAGCGGGAGGTGACGAGCAGTACTTC
CASSPLLLAGGDEQYF
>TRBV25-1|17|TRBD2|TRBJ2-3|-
TGTGCCAGCAGTGAAGCTCGATTAGCGGGAGTACCAGATACGCAGTATTTT
CASSEARLAGVPDTQYF
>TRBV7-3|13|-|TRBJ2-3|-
TGTGCCAGCAGCTCCGGGGGCACAGATACGCAGTATTTT
CASSSGGTDTQYF
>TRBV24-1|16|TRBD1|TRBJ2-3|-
TGTGCCACCAGTGACAAGACAGGGGGAATAGCAGATACGCAGTATTTT
CATSDKTGGIADTQYF
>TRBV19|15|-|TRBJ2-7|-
TGTGCCAGTAGTATCGGTCTAGAATTATCGTCCGAGCAGTACTTC
CASSIGLELSSEQYF
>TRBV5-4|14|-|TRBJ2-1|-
TGTGCCAGCAGCTCCCCCTCCGGGGTCAATGAGCAGTTCTTC
CASSSPSGVNEQFF
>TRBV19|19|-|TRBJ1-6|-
TGTGCCAGTAGTATAGTAGGGGGTTGGACTCCTCGTCTTAATTCACCCCTCCACTTT
CASSIVGGWTPRLNSPLHF
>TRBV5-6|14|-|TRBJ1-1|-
TGTGCCAGCAGCAGCCCATCGCTGAACACTGAAGCTTTCTTT
CASSSPSLNTEAFF
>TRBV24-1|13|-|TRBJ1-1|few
TGTGCCACTCCAAACCCACAGGACACTGAAGCTTTCTTT
CATPNPQDTEAFF
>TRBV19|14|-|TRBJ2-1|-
TGTGCCAGTAGCAACCAAGGGACTGTTAATGAGCAGTTCTTC
CASSNQGTVNEQFF
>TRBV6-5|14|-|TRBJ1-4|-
TGTGCCAGCAGCTATAGATCTTATAATGAAAAACTGTTTTTT
CASSYRSYNEKLFF
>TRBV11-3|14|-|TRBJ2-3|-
TGTGCCAGCAGCTTGCGTAGACTCACAGATACGCAGTATTTT
CASSLRRLTDTQYF